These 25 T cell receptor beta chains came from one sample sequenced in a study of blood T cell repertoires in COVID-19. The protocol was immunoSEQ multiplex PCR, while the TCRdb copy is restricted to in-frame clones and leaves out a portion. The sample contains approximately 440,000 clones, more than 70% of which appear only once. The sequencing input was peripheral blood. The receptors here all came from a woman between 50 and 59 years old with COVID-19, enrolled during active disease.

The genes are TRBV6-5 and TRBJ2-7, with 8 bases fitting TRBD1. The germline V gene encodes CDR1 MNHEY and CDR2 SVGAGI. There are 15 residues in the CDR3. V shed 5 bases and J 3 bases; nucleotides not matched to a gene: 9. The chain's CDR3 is CASSRRWTGNYEQYF. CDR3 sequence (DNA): TGTGCCAGCAGTCGGAGATGGACAGGGAACTACGAGCAGTACTTC.

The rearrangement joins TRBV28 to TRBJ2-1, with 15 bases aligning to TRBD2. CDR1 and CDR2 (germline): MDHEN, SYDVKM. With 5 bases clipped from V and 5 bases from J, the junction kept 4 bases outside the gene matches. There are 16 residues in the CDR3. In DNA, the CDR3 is TGTGCCAGCAGTCTGGGACTAGCGGGGGGAAACAATGAGCAGTTCTTC. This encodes CASSLGLAGGNNEQFF.

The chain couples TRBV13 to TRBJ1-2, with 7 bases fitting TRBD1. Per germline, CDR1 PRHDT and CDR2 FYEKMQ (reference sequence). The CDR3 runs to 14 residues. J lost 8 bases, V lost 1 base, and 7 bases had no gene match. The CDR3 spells CASSLARGPRGYTF. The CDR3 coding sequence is TGTGCCAGCAGCTTAGCGAGGGGGCCGAGGGGCTACACCTTC.

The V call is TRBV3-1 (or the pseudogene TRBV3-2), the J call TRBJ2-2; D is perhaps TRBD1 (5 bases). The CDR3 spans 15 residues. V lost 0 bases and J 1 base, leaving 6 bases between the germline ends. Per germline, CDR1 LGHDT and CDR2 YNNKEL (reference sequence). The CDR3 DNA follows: TGTGCCAGCAGCCAAGAGGGGCGGAACACCGGGGAGCTGTTTTTT. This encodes CASSQEGRNTGELFF.

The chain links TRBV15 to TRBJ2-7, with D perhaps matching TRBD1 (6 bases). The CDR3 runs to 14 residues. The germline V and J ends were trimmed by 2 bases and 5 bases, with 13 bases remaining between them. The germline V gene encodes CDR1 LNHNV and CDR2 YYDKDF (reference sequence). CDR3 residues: CATSRTGSRDEQYF. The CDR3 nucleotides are TGTGCCACCAGCAGAACAGGGTCCAGAGACGAGCAGTACTTC.

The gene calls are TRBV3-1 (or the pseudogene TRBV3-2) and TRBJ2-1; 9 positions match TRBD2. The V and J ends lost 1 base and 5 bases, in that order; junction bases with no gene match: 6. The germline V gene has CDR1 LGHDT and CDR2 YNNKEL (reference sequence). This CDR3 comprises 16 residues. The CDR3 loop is CASSQGGTSNHNEQFF. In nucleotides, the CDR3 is TGTGCCAGCAGCCAAGGAGGGACTAGCAACCACAATGAGCAGTTCTTC.

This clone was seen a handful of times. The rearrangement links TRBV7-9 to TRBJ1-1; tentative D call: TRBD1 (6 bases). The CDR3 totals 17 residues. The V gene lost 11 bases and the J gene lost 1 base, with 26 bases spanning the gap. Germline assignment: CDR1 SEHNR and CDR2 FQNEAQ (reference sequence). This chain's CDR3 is CADVNQGRLGANTEAFF. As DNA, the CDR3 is TGTGCCGACGTTAATCAGGGGAGATTAGGAGCGAACACTGAAGCTTTCTTT.

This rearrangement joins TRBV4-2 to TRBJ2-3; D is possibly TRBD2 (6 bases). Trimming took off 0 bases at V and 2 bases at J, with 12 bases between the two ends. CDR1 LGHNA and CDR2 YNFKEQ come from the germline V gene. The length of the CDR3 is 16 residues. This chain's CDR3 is CASSQDSGEPTDTQYF. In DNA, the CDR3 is TGTGCCAGCAGCCAAGATTCGGGGGAACCCACAGATACGCAGTATTTT.

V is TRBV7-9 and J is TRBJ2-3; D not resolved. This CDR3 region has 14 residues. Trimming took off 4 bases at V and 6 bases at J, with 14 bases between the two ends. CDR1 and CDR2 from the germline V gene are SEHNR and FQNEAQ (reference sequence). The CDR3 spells CASSWLATKDTQYF. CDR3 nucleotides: TGTGCCAGCAGCTGGCTGGCCACCAAGGATACGCAGTATTTT.

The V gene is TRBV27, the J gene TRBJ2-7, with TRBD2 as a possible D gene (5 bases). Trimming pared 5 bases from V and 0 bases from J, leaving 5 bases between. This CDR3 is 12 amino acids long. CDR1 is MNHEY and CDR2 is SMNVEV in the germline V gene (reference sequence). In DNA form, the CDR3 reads TGTGCCAGCAGTGAGGGCTCCTACGAGCAGTACTTC. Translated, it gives CASSEGSYEQYF.

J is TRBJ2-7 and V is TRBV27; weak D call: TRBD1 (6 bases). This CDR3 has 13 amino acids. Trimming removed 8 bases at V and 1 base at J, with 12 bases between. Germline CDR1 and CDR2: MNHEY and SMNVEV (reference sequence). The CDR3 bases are TGTGCCAGCTCGGACAGCCTGTCCTACGAGCAGTACTTC. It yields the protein CASSDSLSYEQYF.

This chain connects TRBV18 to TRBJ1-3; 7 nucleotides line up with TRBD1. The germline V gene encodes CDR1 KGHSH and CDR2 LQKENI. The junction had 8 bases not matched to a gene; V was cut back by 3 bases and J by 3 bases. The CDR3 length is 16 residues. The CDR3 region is CASSPRTGEGGNTIYF. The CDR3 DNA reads TGTGCCAGCTCACCTCGGACAGGCGAGGGTGGAAACACCATATATTTT.

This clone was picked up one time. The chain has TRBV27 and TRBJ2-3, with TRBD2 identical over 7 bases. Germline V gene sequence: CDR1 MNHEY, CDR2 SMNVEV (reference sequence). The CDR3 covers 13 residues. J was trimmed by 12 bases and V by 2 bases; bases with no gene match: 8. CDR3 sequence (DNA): TGTGCCAGCAGTTTACAGGTCCAGCGGGGCCAGTATTTT. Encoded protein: CASSLQVQRGQYF.

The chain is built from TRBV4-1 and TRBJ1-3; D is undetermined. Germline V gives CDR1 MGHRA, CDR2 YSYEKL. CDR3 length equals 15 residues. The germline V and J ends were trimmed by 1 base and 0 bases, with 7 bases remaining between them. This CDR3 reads CASSQVTTSGNTIYF. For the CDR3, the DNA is TGCGCCAGCAGCCAAGTTACAACCTCTGGAAACACCATATATTTT.

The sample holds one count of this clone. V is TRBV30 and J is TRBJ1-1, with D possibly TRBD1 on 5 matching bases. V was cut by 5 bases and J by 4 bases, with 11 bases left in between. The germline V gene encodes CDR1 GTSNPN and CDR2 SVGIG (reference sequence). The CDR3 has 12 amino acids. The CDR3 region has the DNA TGTGCCTGGGGAACAGGTCTCACTGAAGCTTTCTTT. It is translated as CAWGTGLTEAFF.

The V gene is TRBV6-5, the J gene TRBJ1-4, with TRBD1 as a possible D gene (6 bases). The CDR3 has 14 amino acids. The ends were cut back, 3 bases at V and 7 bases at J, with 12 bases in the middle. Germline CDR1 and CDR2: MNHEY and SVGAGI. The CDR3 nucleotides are TGTGCCAGCAGTTATAGGACAGTCAGTGAAAAACTGTTTTTT. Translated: CASSYRTVSEKLFF.

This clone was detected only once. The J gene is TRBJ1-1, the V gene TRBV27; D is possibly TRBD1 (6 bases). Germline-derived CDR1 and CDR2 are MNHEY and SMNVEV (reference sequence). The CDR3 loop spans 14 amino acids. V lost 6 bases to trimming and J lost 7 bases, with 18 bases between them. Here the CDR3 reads CASSRPGAQSEAFF. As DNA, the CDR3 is TGTGCCAGCAGCCGCCCAGGGGCACAGAGTGAAGCTTTCTTT.

CDR3 region: CASSLTGGGTEAFF. DNA for the CDR3: TGTGCCAGCAGCCTGACAGGGGGTGGTACTGAAGCTTTCTTT. J is TRBJ1-1 and V is TRBV11-2; 9 nucleotides match TRBD1. Trimming took 5 bases from V and 5 from J; bases not matched to a gene: 6. CDR1 and CDR2 from the germline V gene are SGHAT and FQNNGV. There are 14 residues in the CDR3.

In nucleotides, the CDR3 is TGTGCCAGCAGGCGCGGGGGGGAGCAGTTCTTC. Its protein is CASRRGGEQFF. The chain recombines TRBV7-8 with TRBJ2-1; 8 nucleotides agree with TRBD2. The CDR3 contains 11 residues. V dropped 6 bases and J dropped 10; count of bases not matched to a gene: 2. From germline, CDR1 is SGHVS and CDR2 FQNEAQ.

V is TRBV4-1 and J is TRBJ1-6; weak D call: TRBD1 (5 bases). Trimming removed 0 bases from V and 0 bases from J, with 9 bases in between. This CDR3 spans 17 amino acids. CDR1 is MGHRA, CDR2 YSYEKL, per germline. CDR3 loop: CASSQDRVFSYNSPLHF. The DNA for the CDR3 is TGCGCCAGCAGCCAAGACAGGGTTTTCTCCTATAATTCACCCCTCCACTTT.

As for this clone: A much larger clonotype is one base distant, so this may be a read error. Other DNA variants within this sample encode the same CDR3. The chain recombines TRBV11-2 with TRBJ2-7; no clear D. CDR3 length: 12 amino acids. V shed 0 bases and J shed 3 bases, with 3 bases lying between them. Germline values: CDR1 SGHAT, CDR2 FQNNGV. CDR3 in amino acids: CASSLDSYEQYF. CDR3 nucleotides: TGTGCCAGCAGCTTAGACAGCTACGAGCAGTACTTC.

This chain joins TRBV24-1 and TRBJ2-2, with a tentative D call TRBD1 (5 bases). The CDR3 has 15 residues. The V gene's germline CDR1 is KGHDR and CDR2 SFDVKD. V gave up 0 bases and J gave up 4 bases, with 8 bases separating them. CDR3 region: CATSDLQGITGELFF. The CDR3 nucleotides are TGTGCCACCAGTGATTTGCAGGGTATCACCGGGGAGCTGTTTTTT.

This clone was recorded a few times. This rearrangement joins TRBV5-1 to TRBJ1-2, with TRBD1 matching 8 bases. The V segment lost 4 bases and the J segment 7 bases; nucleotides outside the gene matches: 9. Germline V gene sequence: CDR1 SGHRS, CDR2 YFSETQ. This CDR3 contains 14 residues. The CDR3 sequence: CASSGDRGLSGYTF. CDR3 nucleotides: TGCGCCAGCAGCGGAGACAGGGGATTGAGTGGCTACACCTTC.

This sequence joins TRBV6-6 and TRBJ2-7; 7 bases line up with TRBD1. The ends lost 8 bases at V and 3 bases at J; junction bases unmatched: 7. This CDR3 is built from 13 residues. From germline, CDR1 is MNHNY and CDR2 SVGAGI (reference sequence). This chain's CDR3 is CASLKNRGYEQYF. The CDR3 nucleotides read TGTGCCAGCCTAAAGAACAGGGGCTACGAGCAGTACTTC.

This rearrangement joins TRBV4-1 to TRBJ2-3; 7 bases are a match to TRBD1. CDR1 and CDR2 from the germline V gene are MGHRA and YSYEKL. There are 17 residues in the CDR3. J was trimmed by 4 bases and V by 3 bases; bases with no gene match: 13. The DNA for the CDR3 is TGCGCCAGCAGCCAGGGGGCCGCTAGGGGGCGGGCAGATACGCAGTATTTT. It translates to CASSQGAARGRADTQYF.